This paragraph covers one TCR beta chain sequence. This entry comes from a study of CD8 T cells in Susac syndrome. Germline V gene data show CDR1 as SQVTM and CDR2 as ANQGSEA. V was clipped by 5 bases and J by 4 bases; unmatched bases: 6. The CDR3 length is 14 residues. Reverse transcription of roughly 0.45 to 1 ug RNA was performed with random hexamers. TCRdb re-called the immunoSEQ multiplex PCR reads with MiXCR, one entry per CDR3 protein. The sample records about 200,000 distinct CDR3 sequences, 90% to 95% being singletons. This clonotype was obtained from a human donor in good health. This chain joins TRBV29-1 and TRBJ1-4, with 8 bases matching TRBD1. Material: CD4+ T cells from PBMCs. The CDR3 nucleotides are TGCAGCGTTCCAGGGACAGGACTTAATGAAAAACTGTTTTTT. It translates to CSVPGTGLNEKLFF.